These 25 T cell receptor beta chains were sequenced from one sample in a study of blood T cell repertoires in COVID-19. TCRdb's copy holds only in-frame clones and misses some; the assay was immunoSEQ multiplex PCR. This table has approximately 75,000 clones, around 76% appearing once. Sequenced input: peripheral blood. The receptors were gathered from an elderly woman with active or convalescent COVID-19.

Note on this clone: At the DNA level, this CDR3 is encoded by other sequences in the same sample as well. The V gene is TRBV10-3, the J gene TRBJ2-7, with D perhaps TRBD2 (5 bases). Germline V lookup: CDR1 ENHRY, CDR2 SYGVKD. This CDR3 region has 13 residues. The V end was cut by 0 bases, the J end by 4 bases, with 7 bases between. In DNA, the CDR3 is TGTGCCATCAGTGAGTCTGGCGGGTACGAGCAGTACTTC. This sequence encodes CAISESGGYEQYF.

The V gene is TRBV12-5, the J gene TRBJ1-6; D gene ambiguous. Trimming stripped 8 bases from V and 3 bases from J, with 20 bases between. In germline, CDR1 is LGHNT, CDR2 FRNRAP. This CDR3 region has 17 residues. The CDR3 nucleotides read TGTGCTAGTTACACTTCAAATACCGGGATCTATAATTCACCCCTCCACTTT. Translated, it gives CASYTSNTGIYNSPLHF.

J is TRBJ1-3 and V is TRBV13; 7 positions agree with TRBD1. This CDR3 region has 14 residues. CDR1 is PRHDT and CDR2 is FYEKMQ in the germline V gene (reference sequence). Trimming removed 5 bases from V and 4 bases from J; junction bases left unmatched: 5. CDR3 protein: CASSQGTEGNTIYF. CDR3 coding DNA: TGTGCCAGCAGCCAAGGGACAGAGGGAAACACCATATATTTT. Complete variable domain (other parts from reference TRBV13 and TRBJ1-3): AAGVIQSPRHLIKEKRETATLKCYPIPRHDTVYWYQQGPGQDPQFLISFYEKMQSDKGSIPDRFSAQQFSDYHSELNMSSLELGDSALYFCASSQGTEGNTIYFGEGSWLTVV.

This rearrangement joins TRBV29-1 to TRBJ1-4; D gene ambiguous. V was trimmed by 4 bases and J by 5 bases, leaving 8 bases between them. The germline gives CDR1 SQVTM, CDR2 ANQGSEA. The CDR3 sequence is 12 residues long. In nucleotides, the CDR3 is TGCAGCGTTGTTGGGCCAAATGAAAAACTGTTTTTT. Encoded protein: CSVVGPNEKLFF. The complete variable domain, with remaining parts taken from reference TRBV29-1 and TRBJ1-4, reads SAVISQKPSRDICQRGTSLTIQCQVDSQVTMMFWYRQQPGQSLTLIATANQGSEATYESGFVIDKFPISRPNLTFSTLTVSNMSPEDSSIYLCSVVGPNEKLFFGSGTQLSVL.

The rearrangement links TRBV19 to TRBJ2-4; possibly TRBD1 for D (6 bases). The CDR3 length is 13 residues. The ends were cut back, 5 bases at V and 8 bases at J, with 13 bases in the middle. Germline CDR1 LNHDA, CDR2 SQIVND (reference sequence). Here the CDR3 reads CASSPQGSDIQYF. For the CDR3, the DNA is TGTGCCAGTAGTCCACAGGGATCAGACATTCAGTACTTC.

This rearrangement joins TRBV11-2 to TRBJ2-5; 9 nucleotides match TRBD2. Germline V gene lookup returns CDR1 SGHAT and CDR2 FQNNGV. Trimming at V came to 6 bases and at J to 2 bases, leaving 4 bases not matched to a gene. This CDR3 contains 14 residues. The CDR3: CASSHSGGQETQYF. The CDR3 nucleotides are TGTGCCAGCAGTCATAGCGGGGGTCAAGAGACCCAGTACTTC.

The chain is built from TRBV7-2 and TRBJ2-2; D is possibly TRBD2 (6 bases). Germline lookup yields CDR1 SGHTA and CDR2 FQGNSA. This CDR3 is built from 13 residues. V was cut by 4 bases and J by 4 bases, with 7 bases left in between. Written as DNA, the CDR3 is TGTGCCAGCAGCTCGGGAGTCACCGGGGAGCTGTTTTTT. It specifies CASSSGVTGELFF. Drawing the rest from reference TRBV7-2 and TRBJ2-2, the complete variable domain is GAGVSQSPSNKVTEKGKDVELRCDPISGHTALYWYRQSLGQGLEFLIYFQGNSAPDKSGLPSDRFSAERTGGSVSTLTIQRTQQEDSAVYLCASSSGVTGELFFGEGSRLTVL.

The chain joins TRBV7-6 to TRBJ2-2, with D maybe TRBD2 (5 bases). CDR3 size: 16 residues. V was trimmed by 0 bases and J by 2 bases, leaving 10 bases between them. Germline CDR1 and CDR2: SGHVS and FNYEAQ. CDR3 loop: CASSLALRGNTGELFF. The DNA for the CDR3 is TGTGCCAGCAGCTTAGCACTACGGGGAAACACCGGGGAGCTGTTTTTT.

The J gene is TRBJ1-3, the V gene TRBV6-5; 8 nucleotides match TRBD1. Germline V gives CDR1 MNHEY, CDR2 SVGAGI. The CDR3 totals 15 residues. The trim removed 5 bases at V and 0 bases at J, leaving 3 bases unmatched. This CDR3 reads CASSRQGNSGNTIYF. CDR3 nucleotides: TGTGCCAGCAGTCGACAGGGGAACTCTGGAAACACCATATATTTT.

The chain carries TRBV6-2 or TRBV6-3 and TRBJ1-6, with D uncertain. The V end was cut by 7 bases, the J end by 0 bases, with 19 bases between. Germline CDR1 is MNHEY and CDR2 is SVGEGT. The CDR3 covers 18 residues. CDR3 sequence (DNA): TGTGCCAGCACCCCTCCCTCACAGCTTAGCTCCTATAATTCACCCCTCCACTTT. As protein: CASTPPSQLSSYNSPLHF.

The chain carries TRBV2 and TRBJ2-5; the D is unclear. The V end was cut by 8 bases, the J end by 5 bases, with 6 bases between. The CDR3 has 10 residues. In germline, CDR1 is SNHLY, CDR2 FYNNEI. CDR3 loop: CASGRETQYF. The CDR3 DNA follows: TGTGCCAGCGGGCGTGAGACCCAGTACTTC.

The chain uses TRBV5-1 and TRBJ2-5; the match to TRBD2 covers 10 bases. CDR3 length equals 16 residues. The V segment lost 4 bases and the J segment 5 bases; nucleotides outside the gene matches: 11. CDR1 SGHRS and CDR2 YFSETQ come from the germline V gene. The CDR3 coding sequence is TGCGCCAGCAGCATAGCGGGGGGCGCCGTTGGGGAGACCCAGTACTTC. Residues: CASSIAGGAVGETQYF.

The CDR3 sequence is CASSLALQAREQFF. CDR3 nucleotide sequence: TGCGCCAGCAGCTTGGCCCTCCAGGCGAGAGAGCAGTTCTTC. The chain has TRBV5-1 and TRBJ2-1; D not certain. V lost 0 bases to trimming and J lost 10 bases, with 14 bases between them. Germline loops: CDR1 SGHRS, CDR2 YFSETQ. The CDR3 runs to 14 residues.

The V gene is TRBV5-1, the J gene TRBJ2-5, with 11 nucleotides matching TRBD1. Germline CDR1 reads SGHRS; CDR2 reads YFSETQ. This CDR3 region has 14 residues. The J segment lost 4 bases and the V segment lost 3 bases, leaving 2 bases of the junction unmatched. CDR3 sequence: CASSSGTGGETQYF. In DNA, the CDR3 is TGCGCCAGCAGCTCCGGGACAGGGGGAGAGACCCAGTACTTC.

This chain joins TRBV5-6 and TRBJ2-3; 7 bases match TRBD1. Trimming took 1 base from V and 2 from J; bases not matched to a gene: 7. The CDR3 totals 16 residues. CDR1 and CDR2 from the germline V gene are SGHDT and YYEEEE. The CDR3 bases are TGTGCCAGCAGCTTGATACCGGGACAGCTCACAGATACGCAGTATTTT. Residues: CASSLIPGQLTDTQYF.

V usage is TRBV19 and J usage is TRBJ2-5; D gene uncertain. CDR1 LNHDA and CDR2 SQIVND come from the germline V gene (reference sequence). CDR3 length equals 15 residues. V lost 3 bases and J 4 bases, leaving 15 bases between the germline ends. The DNA of the CDR3 is TGTGCCAGTAGTATCGGTGTGTCGGAGTTAGAGACCCAGTACTTC. Amino acid sequence: CASSIGVSELETQYF.

The V gene is TRBV2, the J gene TRBJ2-7; TRBD1 aligns across 9 bases. The V gene's germline CDR1 is SNHLY and CDR2 FYNNEI. V lost 6 bases and J lost 7; bases outside the gene matches: 4. This CDR3 contains 12 residues. As DNA, the CDR3 is TGTGCCAGCAGCGGGACAGGGAAAGAGCAGTACTTC. Protein product: CASSGTGKEQYF.

The chain joins TRBV6-5 to TRBJ1-4, with no clear D. V lost 8 bases, J lost 5 bases, and 12 bases lay in between. Germline V gives CDR1 MNHEY, CDR2 SVGAGI. The CDR3 sequence is 13 residues long. The CDR3: CASVSRQNEKLFF. DNA of the CDR3: TGTGCCAGCGTTAGCCGGCAAAATGAAAAACTGTTTTTT.

About this clone: Other DNA sequences from this sample encode an identical CDR3 as well. The chain couples TRBV9 to TRBJ1-6; TRBD1 matches at 11 bases. V trimming: 0 bases; J trimming: 7 bases; junction bases outside the gene matches: 3. CDR1 SGDLS and CDR2 YYNGEE come from the germline V gene. This CDR3 has 16 residues. The CDR3 DNA reads as TGTGCCAGCAGCGTAGAAGGGACAGGGGGAAATTCACCCCTCCACTTT. Protein: CASSVEGTGGNSPLHF.

The sample holds a few counts of this clone. The chain employs TRBV6-2 or TRBV6-3 and TRBJ1-4, with D possibly being TRBD1 (6 bases). The germline V gene has CDR1 MNHEY and CDR2 SVGEGT. Between the trimmed V and J ends, which lost 8 bases and 7 bases, there was a span of 20 bases. The CDR3 is 15 amino acids. The CDR3: CASGQQGSVPEKLFF. In DNA, the CDR3 is TGTGCCAGCGGCCAACAGGGATCAGTCCCTGAAAAACTGTTTTTT.

The rearrangement uses TRBV14 and TRBJ1-1; weak D call: TRBD1 (6 bases). The ends were cut back, 4 bases at V and 9 bases at J, with 15 bases in the middle. Germline lookup yields CDR1 SGHDN and CDR2 FVKESK. The CDR3 extends over 13 amino acids. In DNA form, the CDR3 reads TGTGCCAGCAGCCCCGCGCGAGGGGGTAAAGCTTTCTTT. Its protein is CASSPARGGKAFF.

The J gene is TRBJ1-2, the V gene TRBV19; D is ambiguous. V was shortened by 1 base and J by 3 bases, with 15 bases between the two germline ends. There are 16 residues in the CDR3. Germline CDR1 is LNHDA and CDR2 is SQIVND (reference sequence). The DNA of the CDR3 is TGTGCCAGTAGTATAGTGGGAGGTCCAGAGCACTATGGCTACACCTTC. It is translated as CASSIVGGPEHYGYTF. Complete variable domain (other parts from reference TRBV19 and TRBJ1-2): DGGITQSPKYLFRKEGQNVTLSCEQNLNHDAMYWYRQDPGQGLRLIYYSQIVNDFQKGDIAEGYSVSREKKESFPLTVTSAQKNPTAFYLCASSIVGGPEHYGYTFGSGTRLTVV.

This chain links TRBV3-1 (or the pseudogene TRBV3-2) with TRBJ1-5; 7 bases map to TRBD1. The CDR3 has 15 amino acids. Germline V lookup: CDR1 LGHDT, CDR2 YNNKEL (reference sequence). Losses at the gene ends were 2 bases for V and 6 bases for J; bases not matched to a gene: 7. CDR3 in DNA: TGTGCCAGCAGCCAAAGCACAGGGGTGGGTCAGCCCCAGCATTTT. Protein sequence: CASSQSTGVGQPQHF.

The rearrangement uses TRBV7-8 and TRBJ2-7, with 9 bases matching TRBD1. This CDR3 contains 16 residues. Germline values: CDR1 SGHVS, CDR2 FQNEAQ. V trimming: 3 bases; J trimming: 4 bases; junction bases outside the gene matches: 10. The CDR3 region has the DNA TGTGCCAGCAGCTTTTCGACAGGGGGTAAGGAGTACGAGCAGTACTTC. This translates into CASSFSTGGKEYEQYF. The complete variable domain, with remaining parts taken from reference TRBV7-8 and TRBJ2-7, reads GAGVSQSPRYKVAKRGQDVALRCDPISGHVSLFWYQQALGQGPEFLTYFQNEAQLDKSGLPSDRFFAERPEGSVSTLKIQRTQQEDSAVYLCASSFSTGGKEYEQYFGPGTRLTVT.

The count of this clone is one. The chain employs TRBV7-2 and TRBJ1-2, with a possible D match to TRBD1 (6 bases). V shed 5 bases and J shed 1 base, with 17 bases lying between them. Germline V gene sequence: CDR1 SGHTA, CDR2 FQGNSA. The CDR3 contains 16 residues. For the CDR3, the DNA is TGTGCCAGCAGCCTCAGGGGTGGGGGAAATAACTATGGCTACACCTTC. This gives the protein CASSLRGGGNNYGYTF.